The 20 T cell receptor beta chains given below trace back to one sample, sequenced in a study of response to subunit inactivated influenza vaccine. From the RT-PCR reads, TCRdb called clonotypes with MiXCR, one entry per CDR3 protein. The table shows more than 700,000 distinct CDR3 sequences, with approximately 22% occurring only once. The sample consisted of PBMCs from blood, taken about 5 days after vaccination. The receptors shown here come from a man over 45 who received an inactivated influenza vaccine.

This clonotype was found a few times. This rearrangement joins TRBV7-9 to TRBJ2-6; D not certain. Looked up from germline, CDR1 is SEHNR and CDR2 is FQNEAQ (reference sequence). The CDR3 contains 15 residues. Trimming removed 4 bases from V and 4 bases from J, with 11 bases in between. The CDR3, as DNA: TGTGCCAGCAGCTCCGCCATGGCCGGGGCCAACGTCCTGACTTTC. This codes for CASSSAMAGANVLTF. Based on the CDR3 plus reference TRBV7-9 and TRBJ2-6, the full variable domain is DTGVSQNPRHKITKRGQNVTFRCDPISEHNRLYWYRQTLGQGPEFLTYFQNEAQLEKSRLLSDRFSAERPKGSFSTLEIQRTEQGDSAMYLCASSSAMAGANVLTFGAGSRLTVL.

The CDR3 region has the DNA TGTGCCAGCAGTTTTAGTGGGCTAGCGGGGTCCTACGAGCAGTACTTC. Translated, it gives CASSFSGLAGSYEQYF. The J gene is TRBJ2-7, the V gene TRBV28, with 9 positions matching TRBD2. Unmatched junction bases numbered 7, after V lost 3 bases and J lost 1 base. CDR3 length: 16 residues. The germline gives CDR1 MDHEN, CDR2 SYDVKM.

The V call is TRBV5-6, the J call TRBJ2-7, with a weak D call TRBD1 (6 bases). The CDR3 sequence is 13 residues long. Trimming took off 1 base at V and 6 bases at J, with 11 bases between the two ends. Looked up from germline, CDR1 is SGHDT and CDR2 is YYEEEE. The CDR3 here is CASSLLPGAEQYF. The DNA of the CDR3 is TGTGCCAGCAGCTTGTTGCCAGGGGCCGAGCAGTACTTC. The variable domain in full, with the rest retrieved from reference TRBV5-6 and TRBJ2-7, is DAGVTQSPTHLIKTRGQQVTLRCSPKSGHDTVSWYQQALGQGPQFIFQYYEEEERQRGNFPDRFSGHQFPNYSSELNVNALLLGDSALYLCASSLLPGAEQYFGPGTRLTVT.

The genes are TRBV3-1 and TRBJ2-1; no definite D call. Germline-derived CDR1 and CDR2 are LGHDT and YNNKEL (reference sequence). With 0 bases removed from V and 10 bases from J, the gap between germline ends came to 13 bases. The CDR3 is 14 amino acids. The CDR3 DNA is TGTGCCAGCAGCCAAGAAACAGAGTACATCGAGCAGTTCTTC. Translation: CASSQETEYIEQFF.

CDR3 coding DNA: TGTGCCAGCAGCTTCCGAATGGGGACTAGCGGCCACAATGAGCAGTTCTTC. Amino acids: CASSFRMGTSGHNEQFF. The rearrangement uses TRBV7-9 and TRBJ2-1; 11 bases are a match to TRBD2. CDR1 and CDR2 from the germline V gene are SEHNR and FQNEAQ (reference sequence). The CDR3 has 17 residues. V lost 3 bases to trimming and J lost 5 bases; unmatched junction nucleotides: 9.

This clonotype has a handful of counts. V and J are TRBV12-3 or TRBV12-4 and TRBJ1-5, with D possibly TRBD1 on 5 matching bases. Trimming stripped 4 bases from V and 3 bases from J, with 10 bases between. The CDR3 runs 14 residues. The CDR3 protein is CASSSTGTNQPQHF. CDR3 sequence (DNA): TGTGCCAGCAGTTCTACGGGGACCAATCAGCCCCAGCATTTT.

This clonotype was observed a few times. This chain joins TRBV11-2 and TRBJ1-6; TRBD1 might be the D (6 bases). Trimming shortened V by 5 bases and J by 10 bases, and 18 bases separated the two germline ends. Germline loops: CDR1 SGHAT, CDR2 FQNNGV. The CDR3 spans 15 residues. CDR3 nucleotide sequence: TGTGCCAGCAGCCCGAGCGGACAGAGCGGATCACCCCTCCACTTT. Its translation is CASSPSGQSGSPLHF.

The rearrangement links TRBV6-5 to TRBJ2-7; no clear D. The CDR3 contains 14 residues. Between the trimmed V and J ends, which lost 2 bases and 2 bases, there was a span of 10 bases. Germline V lookup: CDR1 MNHEY, CDR2 SVGAGI. CDR3: CASSYGKGTYEQYF. In DNA, the CDR3 is TGTGCCAGCAGTTACGGGAAGGGTACCTACGAGCAGTACTTC.

This clonotype was found a few times. The rearrangement joins TRBV20-1 to TRBJ1-1, with D hard to call. The CDR3 runs to 13 residues. The germline gives CDR1 DFQATT, CDR2 SNEGSKA (reference sequence). Trimming stripped 5 bases from V and 2 bases from J, with 12 bases between. The CDR3 nucleotides are TGCAGTGCTCATACGGTTATTAACACTGAAGCTTTCTTT. This encodes CSAHTVINTEAFF.

The chain joins TRBV7-6 to TRBJ2-5; D is uncertain. Germline loops: CDR1 SGHVS, CDR2 FNYEAQ. V was clipped by 6 bases and J by 9 bases, with 17 bases between them. The CDR3 is made up of 13 amino acids. CDR3 region: CASRPSLAAPQYF. In DNA, the CDR3 is TGTGCCAGCAGACCATCCCTGGCGGCTCCCCAGTACTTC.

This clonotype was recorded at least ten times. The chain uses TRBV11-2 and TRBJ2-3, with a weak D call TRBD1 (6 bases). V was clipped by 4 bases and J by 0 bases, with 20 bases between them. Germline values: CDR1 SGHAT, CDR2 FQNNGV. CDR3 length equals 18 residues. This CDR3 reads CASSSPHSGVASTDTQYF. In DNA form, the CDR3 reads TGTGCCAGCAGCTCACCTCATTCAGGGGTGGCTAGCACAGATACGCAGTATTTT. Together with reference TRBV11-2 and TRBJ2-3, the CDR3 gives the full variable domain: EAGVAQSPRYKIIEKRQSVAFWCNPISGHATLYWYQQILGQGPKLLIQFQNNGVVDDSQLPKDRFSAERLKGVDSTLKIQPAKLEDSAVYLCASSSPHSGVASTDTQYFGPGTRLTVL.

The CDR3 sequence: CASSLWTNSYNEQFF. DNA of the CDR3: TGTGCCAGCAGCTTGTGGACCAACTCCTACAATGAGCAGTTCTTC. The chain uses TRBV7-9 and TRBJ2-1, with no clear D. The V end was cut by 3 bases, the J end by 0 bases, with 9 bases between. Germline V gene data show CDR1 as SEHNR and CDR2 as FQNEAQ (reference sequence). The CDR3 contains 15 residues.

The V call is TRBV5-1, the J call TRBJ2-5; 14 bases are a match to TRBD2. The CDR3 extends over 18 amino acids. The J segment lost 3 bases and the V segment lost 4 bases, leaving 11 bases of the junction unmatched. Germline V gene data show CDR1 as SGHRS and CDR2 as YFSETQ. In nucleotides, the CDR3 is TGCGCCAGCAGCCTCGGGACTAGCGGGAGACGAAAAAAAGAGACCCAGTACTTC. Translating gives CASSLGTSGRRKKETQYF.

This clonotype was seen only a few times. One end of the junction does not line up with germline, which may come from a read error. This chain joins TRBV29-1 and TRBJ2-1, with D perhaps given as TRBD1 or TRBD2 (6 bases each). The CDR3 sequence is 8 residues long. Germline-derived CDR1 and CDR2 are SQVTM and ANQGSEA. CDR3: CSVEEGVF. The CDR3 nucleotides are TGCAGCGTTGAGGAGGGGGTCTTC.

This clonotype was counted between two and nine times. The chain is built from TRBV5-1 and TRBJ2-7; 9 bases align to TRBD1. CDR3 length equals 15 residues. V lost 4 bases to trimming and J lost 2 bases; unmatched junction nucleotides: 7. CDR1 and CDR2 from the germline V gene are SGHRS and YFSETQ. The CDR3 region has the DNA TGCGCCAGCAGCACAGGGGGCACAGGCGCCTACGAGCAGTACTTC. Protein product: CASSTGGTGAYEQYF. Based on the CDR3 plus reference TRBV5-1 and TRBJ2-7, the full variable domain is KAGVTQTPRYLIKTRGQQVTLSCSPISGHRSVSWYQQTPGQGLQFLFEYFSETQRNKGNFPGRFSGRQFSNSRSEMNVSTLELGDSALYLCASSTGGTGAYEQYFGPGTRLTVT.

This clonotype has just a few counts. CDR3 nucleotides: TGCGCCAGCAGCTCGACAGGGGGTATCTCCTACAATGAGCAGTTCTTC. It is translated as CASSSTGGISYNEQFF. The chain employs TRBV5-1 and TRBJ2-1; 9 nucleotides line up with TRBD1. CDR1 and CDR2 from the germline V gene are SGHRS and YFSETQ. V lost 3 bases, J lost 0 bases, and 4 bases stayed unmatched. The CDR3 spans 16 residues.

The chain has TRBV24-1 and TRBJ2-2; 9 bases line up with TRBD2. Germline V CDR1 and CDR2: KGHDR, SFDVKD. With 1 base clipped from V and 0 bases from J, the junction kept 8 bases outside the gene matches. The CDR3 loop spans 19 amino acids. CDR3 bases: TGTGCCACCAGTGATTTCGCTAGCGGGAAGACCTCGAACACCGGGGAGCTGTTTTTT. Translating gives CATSDFASGKTSNTGELFF.

This clonotype showed up just a few times. The gene calls are TRBV20-1 and TRBJ2-1; 12 bases are shared with TRBD2. CDR1 is DFQATT and CDR2 is SNEGSKA in the germline V gene (reference sequence). The CDR3 is 15 amino acids. V lost 6 bases to trimming and J lost 12 bases; unmatched junction nucleotides: 15. In nucleotides, the CDR3 is TGCAGTGCCCGCCTCAGGGGCCTAGCGGGGGGGCGGCAGTTCTTC. This gives the protein CSARLRGLAGGRQFF.

V usage is TRBV20-1 and J usage is TRBJ2-7; 8 positions match TRBD2. CDR1 and CDR2 from the germline V gene are DFQATT and SNEGSKA (reference sequence). The CDR3 runs 13 residues. The J segment lost 0 bases and the V segment lost 3 bases, leaving 1 base of the junction unmatched. The chain's CDR3 is CSASGGDSYEQYF. In DNA, the CDR3 is TGCAGTGCTAGCGGGGGGGACTCCTACGAGCAGTACTTC.

This clonotype has more than one count but fewer than ten. V is TRBV12-3 or TRBV12-4 and J is TRBJ2-2, with a tentative D call TRBD2 (7 bases). The CDR3 consists of 14 residues. V was clipped by 1 base and J by 6 bases, with 9 bases between them. CDR3 in DNA: TGTGCCAGCAGTTTAGGCGGGGGCTCCGGGGAGCTGTTTTTT. This encodes CASSLGGGSGELFF.